These T cell receptor beta chains were read from a single sample in a study of blood T cell repertoires in COVID-19. Sequencing was performed with immunoSEQ multiplex PCR; in TCRdb, only in-frame clones are kept and a portion is missing. The sample lists approximately 150,000 clones, 87% occurring once. The specimen was peripheral blood. The receptors originated from a woman aged 45-60 years with acute or convalescent COVID-19. The CDR3 runs from the conserved cysteine through the conserved F or W. The order of the fields is J gene, D gene, CDR3 length, V gene, clone size, CDR3 DNA, CDR3 protein. The D gene is left open where the match is weak. Size is stated for part of the rows, as once, few or many counts, or as a class when the clone is expanded.

j_call: TRBJ1-3; d_call: .; cdr3_length: 16; v_call: TRBV5-1; clone_size: few; cdr3_nt: TGCGCCAGCTCTGAAACAACAGGGAGCCCTGGAAACACCATATATTTT; cdr3_aa: CASSETTGSPGNTIYF
j_call: TRBJ1-6; d_call: .; cdr3_length: 13; v_call: TRBV19; clone_size: .; cdr3_nt: TGTGCCAGTATCGGCAGGGTAAATTCACCCCTCCACTTT; cdr3_aa: CASIGRVNSPLHF
j_call: TRBJ1-2; d_call: .; cdr3_length: 13; v_call: TRBV9; clone_size: .; cdr3_nt: TGTGCCAGCAGCGTAGTGGCAGGGTATGGCTACACCTTC; cdr3_aa: CASSVVAGYGYTF
j_call: TRBJ2-1; d_call: .; cdr3_length: 15; v_call: TRBV11-3; clone_size: .; cdr3_nt: TGTGCCAGCAGCTTAGGGGGACACCAGTACAATGAGCAGTTCTTC; cdr3_aa: CASSLGGHQYNEQFF
j_call: TRBJ1-5; d_call: .; cdr3_length: 14; v_call: TRBV7-8; clone_size: .; cdr3_nt: TGTGCCAGCAGCTTAGCCCCCCAGAATCAGCCCCAGCATTTT; cdr3_aa: CASSLAPQNQPQHF
j_call: TRBJ2-1; d_call: TRBD2; cdr3_length: 13; v_call: TRBV6-5; clone_size: .; cdr3_nt: TGTGCCAGCAGTTCCGGGGGGGGAGATGAGCAGTTCTTC; cdr3_aa: CASSSGGGDEQFF
j_call: TRBJ1-1; d_call: TRBD1; cdr3_length: 14; v_call: TRBV10-3; clone_size: .; cdr3_nt: TGTGCCATCACCGTTGGACAGGGCCGGACTGAAGCTTTCTTT; cdr3_aa: CAITVGQGRTEAFF
j_call: TRBJ2-5; d_call: TRBD1; cdr3_length: 13; v_call: TRBV6-5; clone_size: .; cdr3_nt: TGTGCCACAAGCGCAGGGGGTCAAGAGACCCAGTACTTC; cdr3_aa: CATSAGGQETQYF
j_call: TRBJ1-3; d_call: .; cdr3_length: 18; v_call: TRBV19; clone_size: few; cdr3_nt: TGTGCCAGTACCTCTTCTGTGGCGGGGGGCCTCTCTGGAAACACCATATATTTT; cdr3_aa: CASTSSVAGGLSGNTIYF
j_call: TRBJ1-3; d_call: .; cdr3_length: 13; v_call: TRBV12-3/TRBV12-4; clone_size: .; cdr3_nt: TGTGCCAGCAGTCATCAGGGTACGGACACCATATATTTT; cdr3_aa: CASSHQGTDTIYF
j_call: TRBJ2-1; d_call: .; cdr3_length: 15; v_call: TRBV3-1/TRBV3-2; clone_size: .; cdr3_nt: TGTGCCAGCAGCCAAGTTTCGGGATTGGCAAATGAGCAGTTCTTC; cdr3_aa: CASSQVSGLANEQFF
j_call: TRBJ2-3; d_call: .; cdr3_length: 14; v_call: TRBV7-3; clone_size: .; cdr3_nt: TGTGCCAGCAGCTTAGTCGGGTCCACAGATACGCAGTATTTT; cdr3_aa: CASSLVGSTDTQYF
j_call: TRBJ1-3; d_call: .; cdr3_length: 16; v_call: TRBV7-7; clone_size: .; cdr3_nt: TGTGCCAGCAGCTATCAGAGGAGACTGTCTGGAAACACCATATATTTT; cdr3_aa: CASSYQRRLSGNTIYF
j_call: TRBJ2-5; d_call: TRBD1; cdr3_length: 14; v_call: TRBV9; clone_size: .; cdr3_nt: TGTGCCAGCAGCGCGGGGACAGTCCAAGAGACCCAGTACTTC; cdr3_aa: CASSAGTVQETQYF
j_call: TRBJ2-3; d_call: TRBD2; cdr3_length: 13; v_call: TRBV30; clone_size: .; cdr3_nt: TGTGCCCGTAGCGGGGGTAGCACAGATACGCAGTATTTT; cdr3_aa: CARSGGSTDTQYF
j_call: TRBJ2-2; d_call: TRBD2; cdr3_length: 14; v_call: TRBV5-1; clone_size: few; cdr3_nt: TGCGCCAGCAGCTCGACGACTAGCGAAGGGGAGCTGTTTTTT; cdr3_aa: CASSSTTSEGELFF
j_call: TRBJ1-5; d_call: TRBD1; cdr3_length: 14; v_call: TRBV19; clone_size: once; cdr3_nt: TGTGCCAGTAGTCCTAACAGGGGTGGGCAGCCCCAGCATTTT; cdr3_aa: CASSPNRGGQPQHF
j_call: TRBJ1-4; d_call: .; cdr3_length: 16; v_call: TRBV7-2; clone_size: .; cdr3_nt: TGTGCCAGCAGCTTAAATACGCCAGGTCTTAATGAAAAACTGTTTTTT; cdr3_aa: CASSLNTPGLNEKLFF
j_call: TRBJ2-2; d_call: .; cdr3_length: 13; v_call: TRBV11-1; clone_size: .; cdr3_nt: TGTGCCACAACACGGACGGGGACCGGGGAGCTGTTTTTT; cdr3_aa: CATTRTGTGELFF
j_call: TRBJ2-7; d_call: TRBD1; cdr3_length: 19; v_call: TRBV30; clone_size: .; cdr3_nt: TGTGCCTGGAGTTCCAACCTGTCCCGGGACAGGGGCCGTAAGGACGAGCAGTACTTC; cdr3_aa: CAWSSNLSRDRGRKDEQYF
j_call: TRBJ2-7; d_call: TRBD1; cdr3_length: 14; v_call: TRBV6-5; clone_size: once; cdr3_nt: TGTGCCAGCAGTTACTCTGGACAGGGCTACGAGCAGTACTTC; cdr3_aa: CASSYSGQGYEQYF
j_call: TRBJ2-3; d_call: TRBD2; cdr3_length: 17; v_call: TRBV9; clone_size: once; cdr3_nt: TGTGCCAGCAGCCCTAGGACTAGCGGGGGCTTCACAGATACGCAGTATTTT; cdr3_aa: CASSPRTSGGFTDTQYF
j_call: TRBJ2-6; d_call: TRBD1; cdr3_length: 18; v_call: TRBV9; clone_size: few; cdr3_nt: TGTGCCAGCAGCGCTACAGGGGGCGTCTGGTCTGGGGCCAACGTCCTGACTTTC; cdr3_aa: CASSATGGVWSGANVLTF
j_call: TRBJ2-2; d_call: TRBD2; cdr3_length: 18; v_call: TRBV15; clone_size: .; cdr3_nt: TGTGCCACCAGCAACTCACCGGGACTAGCCGTTTACACCGGGGAGCTGTTTTTT; cdr3_aa: CATSNSPGLAVYTGELFF
j_call: TRBJ2-1; d_call: TRBD1; cdr3_length: 14; v_call: TRBV5-6; clone_size: once; cdr3_nt: TGTGCCAGCAGCTGGGACAGCTCCTACAATGAGCAGTTCTTC; cdr3_aa: CASSWDSSYNEQFF
j_call: TRBJ1-2; d_call: .; cdr3_length: 14; v_call: TRBV24-1; clone_size: once; cdr3_nt: TGTGCCACCAGTGACTCCGACAGACTCTATGGCTACACCTTC; cdr3_aa: CATSDSDRLYGYTF
j_call: TRBJ1-2; d_call: TRBD1; cdr3_length: 14; v_call: TRBV11-2; clone_size: .; cdr3_nt: TGTGCCAGCAGCCGGGACAGAAGAAACTATGGCTACACCTTC; cdr3_aa: CASSRDRRNYGYTF
j_call: TRBJ2-7; d_call: TRBD1; cdr3_length: 13; v_call: TRBV6-5; clone_size: .; cdr3_nt: TGTGCCAGCAGCCTAGACAGGGGACGGGAGCAGTACTTC; cdr3_aa: CASSLDRGREQYF
j_call: TRBJ2-1; d_call: .; cdr3_length: 17; v_call: TRBV7-5; clone_size: once; cdr3_nt: TGTGTCAGCCGAGGGCATTCGGGCGGGGGGGCACTAGTTGAGCAGTTCTTC; cdr3_aa: CVSRGHSGGGALVEQFF
j_call: TRBJ2-2; d_call: .; cdr3_length: 18; v_call: TRBV9; clone_size: .; cdr3_nt: TGTGCCAGCAGCGCCCGTGGGGCGGGGGCATTAAACACCGGGGAGCTGTTTTTT; cdr3_aa: CASSARGAGALNTGELFF
j_call: TRBJ2-1; d_call: TRBD2; cdr3_length: 13; v_call: TRBV30; clone_size: .; cdr3_nt: TGTGCCTGGGAAGGGCTAGCGGCCAATGAGCAGTTCTTC; cdr3_aa: CAWEGLAANEQFF
j_call: TRBJ1-2; d_call: TRBD1; cdr3_length: 15; v_call: TRBV7-9; clone_size: .; cdr3_nt: TGTGCCAGCAGCTTTTTTGGTACAGGGGACTATGGCTACACCTTC; cdr3_aa: CASSFFGTGDYGYTF
j_call: TRBJ2-7; d_call: .; cdr3_length: 14; v_call: TRBV18; clone_size: once; cdr3_nt: TGTGCCAGCTCCCTCCGGTCAGGGACCTACGAGCAGTACTTC; cdr3_aa: CASSLRSGTYEQYF
j_call: TRBJ1-4; d_call: .; cdr3_length: 15; v_call: TRBV28; clone_size: .; cdr3_nt: TGTGCCAGCAGTTGGGGGGGCATTATGAATGAAAAACTGTTTTTT; cdr3_aa: CASSWGGIMNEKLFF
j_call: TRBJ2-1; d_call: .; cdr3_length: 14; v_call: TRBV12-5; clone_size: .; cdr3_nt: TGTGCTAGTGGTCCCCAGGCGGGGGCCAATGAGCAGTTCTTC; cdr3_aa: CASGPQAGANEQFF
j_call: TRBJ1-5; d_call: .; cdr3_length: 12; v_call: TRBV12-5; clone_size: .; cdr3_nt: TGTGCTAGTGGTTTTCCAGATCAGCCCCAGCATTTT; cdr3_aa: CASGFPDQPQHF
j_call: TRBJ1-5; d_call: .; cdr3_length: 13; v_call: TRBV6-6; clone_size: .; cdr3_nt: TGTGCCAGCAGTTACCTTGAGAATCAGCCCCAGCATTTT; cdr3_aa: CASSYLENQPQHF
j_call: TRBJ2-1; d_call: TRBD2; cdr3_length: 15; v_call: TRBV2; clone_size: .; cdr3_nt: TGTGCCAGCAGAACTAGCGGGGGGGCTTACAATGAGCAGTTCTTC; cdr3_aa: CASRTSGGAYNEQFF
j_call: TRBJ1-2; d_call: .; cdr3_length: 14; v_call: TRBV7-9; clone_size: .; cdr3_nt: TGTGCCAGCAGCTTCCCGGGACTGGCTAAGGGCTACACCTTC; cdr3_aa: CASSFPGLAKGYTF
j_call: TRBJ1-5; d_call: .; cdr3_length: 14; v_call: TRBV6-6; clone_size: .; cdr3_nt: TGTGCCAGCAGTTATAGGGGGGGGGAGGAGCCCCAGCATTTT; cdr3_aa: CASSYRGGEEPQHF
j_call: TRBJ1-3; d_call: .; cdr3_length: 14; v_call: TRBV19; clone_size: .; cdr3_nt: TGTGCCAGTGGCGTTGGAAGCGCTGGAAACACCATATATTTT; cdr3_aa: CASGVGSAGNTIYF
j_call: TRBJ1-5; d_call: TRBD1; cdr3_length: 15; v_call: TRBV19; clone_size: once; cdr3_nt: TGTGCCAGTAGTATAGGAGGGGGGACAGGGCAGCCCCAGCATTTT; cdr3_aa: CASSIGGGTGQPQHF
j_call: TRBJ2-7; d_call: TRBD2; cdr3_length: 14; v_call: TRBV25-1; clone_size: .; cdr3_nt: TGTGCCAGCAGAGCGGGACTAGCGTACTACGAGCAGTACTTC; cdr3_aa: CASRAGLAYYEQYF
j_call: TRBJ1-1; d_call: TRBD1; cdr3_length: 16; v_call: TRBV5-6; clone_size: .; cdr3_nt: TGTGCCAGCAGCCTAATCCCACAGGGGGGGAACACTGAAGCTTTCTTT; cdr3_aa: CASSLIPQGGNTEAFF
j_call: TRBJ1-1; d_call: .; cdr3_length: 12; v_call: TRBV7-9; clone_size: once; cdr3_nt: TGTGCCAGCAGCTTATTGAGGACTGAAGCTTTCTTT; cdr3_aa: CASSLLRTEAFF
j_call: TRBJ1-5; d_call: TRBD1; cdr3_length: 14; v_call: TRBV13; clone_size: .; cdr3_nt: TGTGCCAGCAGCACCGGGACAGAAGATCAGCCCCAGCATTTT; cdr3_aa: CASSTGTEDQPQHF